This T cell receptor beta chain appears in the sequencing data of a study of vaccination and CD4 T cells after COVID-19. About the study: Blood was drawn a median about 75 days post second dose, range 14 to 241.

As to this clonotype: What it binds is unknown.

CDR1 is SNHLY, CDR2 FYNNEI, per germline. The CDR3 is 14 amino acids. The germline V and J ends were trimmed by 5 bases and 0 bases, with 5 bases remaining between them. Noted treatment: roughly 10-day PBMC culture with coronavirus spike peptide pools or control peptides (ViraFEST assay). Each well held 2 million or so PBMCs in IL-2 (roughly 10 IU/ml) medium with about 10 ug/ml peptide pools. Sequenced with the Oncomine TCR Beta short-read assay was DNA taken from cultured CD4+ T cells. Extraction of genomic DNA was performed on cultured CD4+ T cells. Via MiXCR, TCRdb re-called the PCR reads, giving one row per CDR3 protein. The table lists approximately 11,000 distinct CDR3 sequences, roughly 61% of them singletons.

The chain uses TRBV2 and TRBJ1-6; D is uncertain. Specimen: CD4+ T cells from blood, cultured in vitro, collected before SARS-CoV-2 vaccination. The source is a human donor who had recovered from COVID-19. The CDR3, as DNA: TGTGCCAGCAGTCAGAGCTCCTATAATTCACCCCTCCACTTT. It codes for CASSQSSYNSPLHF.